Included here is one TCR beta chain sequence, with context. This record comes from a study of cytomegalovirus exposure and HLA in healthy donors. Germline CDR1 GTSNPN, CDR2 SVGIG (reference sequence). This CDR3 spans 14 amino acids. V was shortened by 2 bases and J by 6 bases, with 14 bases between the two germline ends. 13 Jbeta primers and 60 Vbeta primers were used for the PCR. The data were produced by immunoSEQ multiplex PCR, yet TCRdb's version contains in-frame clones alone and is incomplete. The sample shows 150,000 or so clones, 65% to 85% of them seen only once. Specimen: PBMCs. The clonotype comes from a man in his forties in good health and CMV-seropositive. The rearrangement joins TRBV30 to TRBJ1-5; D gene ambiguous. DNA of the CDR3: TGTGCCTGGAGTCGGTCCACCCTCGGTCAGCCCCAGCATTTT. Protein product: CAWSRSTLGQPQHF.